The following is a TCR beta chain sequence with its context. The assay was immunoSEQ multiplex PCR, and TCRdb's table has in-frame clones only and misses some. The data contain approximately 70,000 clones, about 94% of them seen just once; the ten biggest clones take up 1.5% to 2%. Germline CDR1 and CDR2: MNHNS and SASEGT. The ends were cut back, 3 bases at V and 6 bases at J, with 11 bases in the middle. The CDR3 length is 13 residues. The data were obtained in a study of T cell changes during pregnancy in multiple sclerosis. This chain joins TRBV6-1 and TRBJ1-2; a possible D gene is TRBD1 (5 bases). Sequences were derived from peripheral blood, sampled in the first trimester of pregnancy. This clonotype was sampled from a female donor in good health, enrolled as a control in a pregnancy study. As DNA, the CDR3 is TGTGCCAGCAGTGAGAGGGGAGGGAATGGCTACACCTTC. Its protein is CASSERGGNGYTF.